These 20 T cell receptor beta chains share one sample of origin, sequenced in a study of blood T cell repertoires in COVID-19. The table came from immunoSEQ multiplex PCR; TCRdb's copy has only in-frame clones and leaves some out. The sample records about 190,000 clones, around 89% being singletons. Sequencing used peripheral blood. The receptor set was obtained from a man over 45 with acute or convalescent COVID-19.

CDR3 sequence reads: CASRAGTGRPDTQYF. In nucleotides, the CDR3 is TGTGCCAGCAGAGCCGGGACAGGGAGGCCAGATACGCAGTATTTT. The rearrangement joins TRBV27 to TRBJ2-3; 9 bases agree with TRBD1. The length of the CDR3 is 15 residues. Trimming at V came to 6 bases and at J to 4 bases, leaving 8 bases not matched to a gene. Germline V gene lookup returns CDR1 MNHEY and CDR2 SMNVEV (reference sequence).

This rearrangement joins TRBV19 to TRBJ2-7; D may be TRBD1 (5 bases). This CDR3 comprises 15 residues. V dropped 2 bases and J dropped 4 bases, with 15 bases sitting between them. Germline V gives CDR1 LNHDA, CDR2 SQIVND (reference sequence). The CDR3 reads CASSIQQATRYEQYF. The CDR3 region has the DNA TGTGCCAGTAGTATACAACAGGCGACACGATACGAGCAGTACTTC.

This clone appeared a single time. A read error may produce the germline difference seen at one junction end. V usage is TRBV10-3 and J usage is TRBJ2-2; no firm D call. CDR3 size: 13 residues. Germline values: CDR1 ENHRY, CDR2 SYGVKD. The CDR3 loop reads CAIRDTNTGELFF. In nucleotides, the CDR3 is TGTGCCATCCGTGACACGAACACCGGGGAGCTGTTTTTT.

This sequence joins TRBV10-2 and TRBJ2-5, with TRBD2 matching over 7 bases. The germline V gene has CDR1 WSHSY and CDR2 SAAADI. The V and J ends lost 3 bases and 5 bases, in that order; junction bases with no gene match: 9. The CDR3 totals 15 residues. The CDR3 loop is CASSESGEGPETQYF. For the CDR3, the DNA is TGCGCCAGCAGTGAATCGGGGGAGGGACCCGAGACCCAGTACTTC.

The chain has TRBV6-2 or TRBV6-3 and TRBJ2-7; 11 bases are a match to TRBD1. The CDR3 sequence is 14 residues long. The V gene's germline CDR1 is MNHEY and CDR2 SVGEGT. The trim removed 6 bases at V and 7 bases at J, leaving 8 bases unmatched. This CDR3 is CASSSGTGGSEQYV. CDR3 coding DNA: TGTGCCAGCAGCTCCGGGACAGGGGGGTCGGAGCAGTACGTC.

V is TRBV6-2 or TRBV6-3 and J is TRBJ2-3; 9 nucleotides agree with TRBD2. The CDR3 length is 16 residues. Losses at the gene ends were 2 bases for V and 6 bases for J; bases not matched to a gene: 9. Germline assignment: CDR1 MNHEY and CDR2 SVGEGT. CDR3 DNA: TGTGCCAGCAGTTACATTAGCGGGGGACCCATGGATACGCAGTATTTT. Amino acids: CASSYISGGPMDTQYF.

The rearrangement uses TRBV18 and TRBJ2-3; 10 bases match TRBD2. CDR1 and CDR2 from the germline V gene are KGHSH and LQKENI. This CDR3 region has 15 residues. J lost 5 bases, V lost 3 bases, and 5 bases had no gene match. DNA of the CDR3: TGTGCCAGCTCACCTCTAGCGGGAGAGTTAGATACGCAGTATTTT. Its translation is CASSPLAGELDTQYF. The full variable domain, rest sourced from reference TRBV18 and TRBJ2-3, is NAGVMQNPRHLVRRRGQEARLRCSPMKGHSHVYWYRQLPEEGLKFMVYLQKENIIDESGMPKERFSAEFPKEGPSILRIQQVVRGDSAAYFCASSPLAGELDTQYFGPGTRLTVL.

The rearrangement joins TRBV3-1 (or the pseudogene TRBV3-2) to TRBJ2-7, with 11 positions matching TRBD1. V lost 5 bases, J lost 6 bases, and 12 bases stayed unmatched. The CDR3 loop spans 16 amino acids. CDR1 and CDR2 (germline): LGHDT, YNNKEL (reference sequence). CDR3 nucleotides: TGTGCCAGCAGCTCCACTCAGGGGACAGGGGGACGCGAGCAGTACTTC. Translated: CASSSTQGTGGREQYF.

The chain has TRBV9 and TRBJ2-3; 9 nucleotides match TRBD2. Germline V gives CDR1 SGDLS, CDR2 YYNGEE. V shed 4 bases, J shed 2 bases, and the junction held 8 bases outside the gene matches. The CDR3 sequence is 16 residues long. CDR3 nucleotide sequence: TGTGCCAGCAGCCCGGTGCTAGCGGGGCACACAGATACGCAGTATTTT. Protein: CASSPVLAGHTDTQYF. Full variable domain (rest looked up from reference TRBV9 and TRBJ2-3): DSGVTQTPKHLITATGQRVTLRCSPRSGDLSVYWYQQSLDQGLQFLIQYYNGEERAKGNILERFSAQQFPDLHSELNLSSLELGDSALYFCASSPVLAGHTDTQYFGPGTRLTVL.

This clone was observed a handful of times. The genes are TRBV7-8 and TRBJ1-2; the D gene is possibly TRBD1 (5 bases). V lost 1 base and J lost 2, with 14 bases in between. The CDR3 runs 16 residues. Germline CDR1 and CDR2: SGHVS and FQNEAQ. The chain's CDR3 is CASSLGPFRGNYGYTF. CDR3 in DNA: TGTGCCAGCAGCTTAGGACCGTTCCGGGGGAACTATGGCTACACCTTC.

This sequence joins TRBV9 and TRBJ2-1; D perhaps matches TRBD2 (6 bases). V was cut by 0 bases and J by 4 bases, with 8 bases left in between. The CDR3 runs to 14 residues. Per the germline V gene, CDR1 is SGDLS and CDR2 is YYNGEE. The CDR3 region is CASSVGTTYNEQFF. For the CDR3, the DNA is TGTGCCAGCAGCGTAGGGACTACTTACAATGAGCAGTTCTTC.

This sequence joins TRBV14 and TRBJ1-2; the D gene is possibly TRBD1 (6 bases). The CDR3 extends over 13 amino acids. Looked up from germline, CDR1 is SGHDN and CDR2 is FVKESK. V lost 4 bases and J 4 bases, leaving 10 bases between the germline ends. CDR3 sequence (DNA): TGTGCCAGCAGCCGGGACACGACCTATGGCTACACCTTC. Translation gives CASSRDTTYGYTF.

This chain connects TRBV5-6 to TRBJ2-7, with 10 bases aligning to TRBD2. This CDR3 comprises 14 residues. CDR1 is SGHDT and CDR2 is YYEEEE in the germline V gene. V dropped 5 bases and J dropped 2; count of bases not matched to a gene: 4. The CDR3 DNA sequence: TGTGCCAGCAGTGGACTAGCGGATCCCTACGAGCAGTACGTC. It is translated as CASSGLADPYEQYV.

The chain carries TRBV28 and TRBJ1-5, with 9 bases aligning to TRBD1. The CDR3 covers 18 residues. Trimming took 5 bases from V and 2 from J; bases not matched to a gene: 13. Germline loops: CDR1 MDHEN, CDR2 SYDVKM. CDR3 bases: TGTGCCAGCAGTCCGGACAGGGGAGGCGATTATGGCAATCAGCCCCAGCATTTT. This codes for CASSPDRGGDYGNQPQHF.

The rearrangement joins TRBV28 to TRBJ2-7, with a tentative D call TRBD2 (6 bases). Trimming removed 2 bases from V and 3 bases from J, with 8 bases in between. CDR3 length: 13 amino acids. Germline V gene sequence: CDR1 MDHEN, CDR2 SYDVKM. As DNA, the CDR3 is TGTGCCAGCAGTTTAAGGGGAGGCTACGAGCAGTACTTC. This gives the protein CASSLRGGYEQYF.

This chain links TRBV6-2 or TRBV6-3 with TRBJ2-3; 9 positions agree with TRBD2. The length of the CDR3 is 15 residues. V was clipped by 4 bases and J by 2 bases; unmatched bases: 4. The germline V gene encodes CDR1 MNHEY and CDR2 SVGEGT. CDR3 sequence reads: CASSLAGVYTDTQYF. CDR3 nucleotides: TGTGCCAGCAGTTTAGCGGGGGTGTACACAGATACGCAGTATTTT.

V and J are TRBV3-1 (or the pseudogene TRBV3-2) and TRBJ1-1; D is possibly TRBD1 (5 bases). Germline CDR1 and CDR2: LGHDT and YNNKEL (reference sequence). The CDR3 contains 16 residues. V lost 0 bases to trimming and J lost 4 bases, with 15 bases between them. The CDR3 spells CASSQDRGGEGTEAFF. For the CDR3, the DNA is TGTGCCAGCAGCCAAGATCGAGGAGGGGAAGGCACTGAAGCTTTCTTT.

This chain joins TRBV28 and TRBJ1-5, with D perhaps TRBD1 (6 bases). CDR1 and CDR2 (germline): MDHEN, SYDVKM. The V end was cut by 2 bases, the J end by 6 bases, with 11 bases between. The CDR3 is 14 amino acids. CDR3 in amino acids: CASSLRGGGQPQHF. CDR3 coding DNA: TGTGCCAGCAGTTTAAGGGGGGGCGGTCAGCCCCAGCATTTT.

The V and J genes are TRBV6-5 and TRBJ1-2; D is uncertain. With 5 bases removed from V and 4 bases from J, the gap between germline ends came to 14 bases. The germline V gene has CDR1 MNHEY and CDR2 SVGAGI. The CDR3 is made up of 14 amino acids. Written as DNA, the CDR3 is TGTGCCAGCAGTCACTATGGGGAGAGCTATGGCTACACCTTC. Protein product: CASSHYGESYGYTF.

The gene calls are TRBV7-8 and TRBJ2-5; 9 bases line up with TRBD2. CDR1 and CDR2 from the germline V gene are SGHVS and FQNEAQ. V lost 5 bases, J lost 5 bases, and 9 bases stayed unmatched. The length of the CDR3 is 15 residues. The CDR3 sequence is CASSGRGGGLETQYF. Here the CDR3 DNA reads TGTGCCAGCAGCGGGCGGGGGGGCGGTTTGGAGACCCAGTACTTC.